The clone carrying this T cell receptor beta chain appeared a few times. The target antigen is unknown. Other DNA sequences in this sample translate to the same CDR3. Primers for the PCR totalled 60 Vbeta and 13 Jbeta. Clones were sequenced by immunoSEQ multiplex PCR, and TCRdb holds only the in-frame ones, with some missing. The sample lists roughly 250,000 clones; about 66% were seen once. These data come from a study of cytomegalovirus exposure and HLA in healthy donors. Study-wide results and caveats: Later genetic work tied a missense DCLRE1C variant to beta-chain V and J trimming.

V shed 3 bases and J 2 bases; nucleotides not matched to a gene: 0. This CDR3 has 14 amino acids. Germline-derived CDR1 and CDR2 are SNHLY and FYNNEI. The chain employs TRBV2 and TRBJ1-5, with 8 bases matching TRBD1. This clonotype was obtained from a female donor in good health and CMV-seronegative. The sample taken for sequencing was PBMCs. The chain's CDR3 is CASSEGQGNQPQHF. The CDR3, as DNA: TGTGCCAGCAGTGAGGGACAGGGCAATCAGCCCCAGCATTTT.